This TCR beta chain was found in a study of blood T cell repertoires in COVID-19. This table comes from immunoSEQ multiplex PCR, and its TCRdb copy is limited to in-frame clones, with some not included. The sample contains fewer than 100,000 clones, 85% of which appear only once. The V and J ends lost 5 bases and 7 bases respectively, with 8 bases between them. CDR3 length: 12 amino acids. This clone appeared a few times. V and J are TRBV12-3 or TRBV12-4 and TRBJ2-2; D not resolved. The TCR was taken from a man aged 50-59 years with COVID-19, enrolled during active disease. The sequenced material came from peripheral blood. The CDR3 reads CASSRGVGELFF. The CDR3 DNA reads TGTGCCAGCAGTCGAGGCGTCGGGGAGCTGTTTTTT.